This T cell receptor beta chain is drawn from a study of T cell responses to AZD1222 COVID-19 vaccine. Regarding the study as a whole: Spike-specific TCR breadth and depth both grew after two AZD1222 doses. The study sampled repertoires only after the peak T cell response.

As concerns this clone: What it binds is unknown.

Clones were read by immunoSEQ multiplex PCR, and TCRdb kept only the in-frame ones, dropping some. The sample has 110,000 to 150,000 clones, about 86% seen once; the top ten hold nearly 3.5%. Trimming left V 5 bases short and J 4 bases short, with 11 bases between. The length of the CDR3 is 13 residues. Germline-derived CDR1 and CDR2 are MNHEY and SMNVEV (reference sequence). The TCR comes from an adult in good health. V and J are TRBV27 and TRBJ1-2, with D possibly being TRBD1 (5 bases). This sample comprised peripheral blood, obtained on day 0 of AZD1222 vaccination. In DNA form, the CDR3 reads TGTGCCAGCAGTCCCGGGACCCTCTATGGCTACACCTTC. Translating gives CASSPGTLYGYTF.